This TCR beta chain came from a study of T cells after yellow fever vaccination. TCRdb re-called the 5' RACE reads through MiXCR, storing one row per CDR3 protein. In the table there are some 670,000 distinct CDR3 sequences, approximately 13% of which are singletons. In this sample, this clonotype turned up a few times. The CDR3 length is 17 residues. Germline values: CDR1 SGHTA, CDR2 FQGNSA. V lost 5 bases, J lost 2 bases, and 20 bases lay in between. This receptor was obtained from a man between 25 and 39 years old who received the YFV17D yellow fever vaccine. The chain couples TRBV7-2 to TRBJ2-3, with a tentative D call TRBD2 (6 bases). The sample was PBMCs, taken on the day of the yellow fever booster vaccination. CDR3 nucleotides: TGTGCCAGCAGCCAGCGGGCGGCGGGGACCTTCACAGATACGCAGTATTTT. Its translation: CASSQRAAGTFTDTQYF.